The sequence of this TCR beta chain was determined in a study of cytomegalovirus exposure and HLA in healthy donors. PCR used 60 Vbeta primers and 13 Jbeta primers. Clones were sequenced by immunoSEQ multiplex PCR, and TCRdb holds only the in-frame ones, with some missing. The table includes about 160,000 clones, roughly 87% detected once. The germline CDR1 and CDR2 sequences are SGHTA and FQGNSA. The CDR3 loop spans 17 amino acids. The V end was cut by 2 bases, the J end by 8 bases, with 24 bases between. Sequenced material: PBMCs. The clonotype originates from a girl aged 5-17 years in good health and CMV-seropositive. This chain connects TRBV7-2 to TRBJ1-2; D perhaps matches TRBD1 (5 bases). CDR3 DNA: TGTGCCAGCAGCTTATTTGGTGTGGGCGGGGCTAAGGACGGCTACACCTTC. Protein product: CASSLFGVGGAKDGYTF.